The 9 T cell receptor beta chains presented below share a single source sample, sequenced in a study of blood T cell repertoires in COVID-19. Assay used: immunoSEQ multiplex PCR; TCRdb lists only in-frame clones, some missing. The sample has under 90,000 clones; 75% to 90% are singletons. The specimen sequenced was peripheral blood. The receptors shown here come from a woman of 80 years or more with active or convalescent COVID-19.

This clone was counted once. This chain connects TRBV19 to TRBJ1-5; D might be TRBD1 (6 bases). The CDR3 spans 13 residues. V lost 6 bases and J lost 1, with 7 bases in between. In germline, CDR1 is LNHDA, CDR2 SQIVND (reference sequence). This CDR3 is CASRQGSNQPQHF. The CDR3 DNA sequence: TGTGCCAGTAGACAGGGCAGCAATCAGCCCCAGCATTTT.

The J gene is TRBJ2-7, the V gene TRBV9; 7 positions match TRBD2. CDR1 SGDLS and CDR2 YYNGEE come from the germline V gene. Trimming took 1 base from V and 2 from J; bases not matched to a gene: 9. CDR3 length: 16 amino acids. DNA for the CDR3: TGTGCCAGCAGCGTAACCCCCACAGCGGGGACCTACGAGCAGTACTTC. It codes for CASSVTPTAGTYEQYF.

This chain joins TRBV24-1 and TRBJ2-1; perhaps TRBD1 as D (5 bases). Germline CDR1 KGHDR, CDR2 SFDVKD. V was trimmed by 9 bases and J by 5 bases, leaving 7 bases between them. The length of the CDR3 is 11 residues. The CDR3 spells CATGANNEQFF. CDR3 in DNA: TGTGCCACCGGGGCGAACAATGAGCAGTTCTTC.

This chain connects TRBV7-2 to TRBJ1-2, with 9 bases identical to TRBD1. This CDR3 has 16 amino acids. With 5 bases clipped from V and 4 bases from J, the junction kept 11 bases outside the gene matches. Germline CDR1 is SGHTA and CDR2 is FQGNSA. The DNA of the CDR3 is TGTGCCAGCAGCAGACTACAGGGGGCGCAGATCTATGGCTACACCTTC. Protein sequence: CASSRLQGAQIYGYTF.

The chain recombines TRBV4-1 with TRBJ2-7; no clear D. CDR1 and CDR2 from the germline V gene are MGHRA and YSYEKL. The CDR3 extends over 12 amino acids. Trimming cost V 5 bases and J 3 bases, with 8 bases left between them. CDR3 amino acids: CASSGDGYEQYF. CDR3 nucleotides: TGCGCCAGCAGCGGAGACGGCTACGAGCAGTACTTC.

V gene TRBV19 combines with J gene TRBJ1-5, with 11 nucleotides matching TRBD1. Trimming took 6 bases from V and 2 from J; bases not matched to a gene: 3. Germline CDR1 reads LNHDA; CDR2 reads SQIVND (reference sequence). This CDR3 comprises 15 residues. The CDR3 reads CASSRTGGGNQPQHF. As DNA, the CDR3 is TGTGCCAGTAGCCGGACAGGGGGCGGCAATCAGCCCCAGCATTTT.

J is TRBJ2-5 and V is TRBV28; D is ambiguous. V lost 7 bases, J lost 4 bases, and 7 bases lay in between. The CDR3 is 11 amino acids. Germline V CDR1 and CDR2: MDHEN, SYDVKM. DNA for the CDR3: TGTGCCAGCACGCTAGGAGAGACCCAGTACTTC. Translating it yields CASTLGETQYF.

This clone was counted a single time. The DNA for the CDR3 is TGCGCCAGCGGGGCAGGGGGGAGCAATCAGCCCCAGCATTTT. Translation: CASGAGGSNQPQHF. The chain joins TRBV5-1 to TRBJ1-5; 7 bases line up with TRBD1. The CDR3 has 14 amino acids. CDR1 and CDR2 (germline): SGHRS, YFSETQ. The J segment lost 1 base and the V segment lost 7 bases, leaving 5 bases of the junction unmatched.

This clone was counted between two and nine times. The V gene is TRBV19, the J gene TRBJ1-5; no firm D call. With 7 bases removed from V and 2 bases from J, the gap between germline ends came to 6 bases. The CDR3 has 12 amino acids. Germline CDR1 LNHDA, CDR2 SQIVND (reference sequence). This CDR3 is CASTPGNQPQHF. CDR3 DNA sequence: TGTGCCAGTACCCCTGGCAATCAGCCCCAGCATTTT.